The 21 T cell receptor beta chains below all came from one sample that was sequenced in a study of blood T cell repertoires in COVID-19. Produced via immunoSEQ multiplex PCR; TCRdb's table is partial and in-frame only. The table includes fewer than 10,000 clones, about 90% detected once. The sample consisted of peripheral blood. These receptors were taken from a human donor in a cohort sampled during active COVID-19.

V and J are TRBV7-9 and TRBJ1-2; possible D gene TRBD1, 6 bases. The CDR3 extends over 13 amino acids. Per the germline V gene, CDR1 is SEHNR and CDR2 is FQNEAQ (reference sequence). V lost 6 bases, J lost 4 bases, and 12 bases lay in between. CDR3 sequence reads: CASSSDRLYGYTF. The CDR3 nucleotides read TGTGCCAGCAGTTCCGACAGGCTCTATGGCTACACCTTC.

The chain links TRBV7-9 to TRBJ1-2, with D uncertain. Trimming took off 5 bases at V and 7 bases at J, with 8 bases between the two ends. Germline loops: CDR1 SEHNR, CDR2 FQNEAQ (reference sequence). The CDR3 totals 11 residues. CDR3 nucleotide sequence: TGTGCCAGCAGCCCCCCCCGTGGCTACACCTTC. This codes for CASSPPRGYTF.

The chain recombines TRBV20-1 with TRBJ2-7; D is possibly TRBD1 (5 bases). The V gene's germline CDR1 is DFQATT and CDR2 SNEGSKA (reference sequence). The V and J ends lost 6 bases and 5 bases respectively, with 8 bases between them. The CDR3 runs 10 residues. This CDR3 is CSARADEQYF. In DNA, the CDR3 is TGCAGTGCCAGGGCCGACGAGCAGTACTTC.

The V and J genes are TRBV18 and TRBJ1-6; TRBD1 matches at 8 bases. This CDR3 has 16 amino acids. The ends lost 1 base at V and 5 bases at J; junction bases unmatched: 4. From germline, CDR1 is KGHSH and CDR2 LQKENI. CDR3 bases: TGTGCCAGCTCACCACTCGGACAGGGAGATAATTCACCCCTCCACTTT. Residues: CASSPLGQGDNSPLHF.

This clone was seen only once. The chain has TRBV3-1 (or the pseudogene TRBV3-2) and TRBJ2-1; 10 bases match TRBD2. Germline loops: CDR1 LGHDT, CDR2 YNNKEL (reference sequence). J lost 6 bases, V lost 4 bases, and 0 bases had no gene match. The CDR3 loop spans 13 amino acids. The CDR3 DNA is TGTGCCAGCAGCCGACTAGCGGGCAATGAGCAGTTCTTC. Protein sequence: CASSRLAGNEQFF.

This chain links TRBV27 with TRBJ1-2; 10 nucleotides line up with TRBD1. The V and J ends lost 6 bases and 4 bases, in that order; junction bases with no gene match: 8. The CDR3 is 15 amino acids. CDR1 and CDR2 (germline): MNHEY, SMNVEV (reference sequence). CDR3 region: CASRETGGASYGYTF. The CDR3 DNA is TGTGCCAGCAGGGAGACAGGGGGCGCTTCCTATGGCTACACCTTC.

The chain carries TRBV27 and TRBJ2-7, with a weak D call TRBD1 (5 bases). Trimming shortened V by 2 bases and J by 3 bases, and 11 bases separated the two germline ends. CDR1 and CDR2 (germline): MNHEY, SMNVEV (reference sequence). This CDR3 contains 14 residues. The CDR3 spells CASSLVNRNYEQYF. CDR3 DNA: TGTGCCAGCAGTTTAGTGAACAGGAACTACGAGCAGTACTTC.

This rearrangement joins TRBV6-5 to TRBJ2-7; D is undetermined. Between the trimmed V and J ends, which lost 2 bases and 5 bases, there was a span of 19 bases. Germline V gene sequence: CDR1 MNHEY, CDR2 SVGAGI. The CDR3 covers 16 residues. CDR3 DNA: TGTGCCAGCAGTTACACGGTAGAGACTCTCCACCACGAGCAGTACTTC. This codes for CASSYTVETLHHEQYF.

J is TRBJ2-1 and V is TRBV12-3 or TRBV12-4; no firm D call. The germline V and J ends were trimmed by 2 bases and 6 bases, with 5 bases remaining between them. CDR3 length equals 12 residues. The CDR3 nucleotides are TGTGCCAGCAGTTTATCGTTCAATGAGCAGTTCTTC. It yields the protein CASSLSFNEQFF.

The rearrangement links TRBV11-2 to TRBJ2-1, with D maybe TRBD1 (6 bases). Trimming took 5 bases from V and 7 from J, leaving 12 bases between them. The CDR3 runs to 13 residues. Looked up from germline, CDR1 is SGHAT and CDR2 is FQNNGV. In nucleotides, the CDR3 is TGTGCCAGCAGCAGACGTACAGGGAATGAGCAGTTCTTC. This translates into CASSRRTGNEQFF.

The chain links TRBV12-3 or TRBV12-4 to TRBJ2-5; tentatively, D is TRBD1 (5 bases). The V end was cut by 5 bases, the J end by 6 bases, with 13 bases between. This CDR3 has 13 residues. The CDR3 region is CASSISTGKTQYF. The CDR3 nucleotides are TGTGCCAGCAGTATATCAACAGGAAAGACCCAGTACTTC.

The V call is TRBV11-3, the J call TRBJ2-7, with a possible D match to TRBD2 (5 bases). CDR1 is SGHNT, CDR2 YENEEA, per germline. Trimming left V 5 bases short and J 9 bases short, with 17 bases between. CDR3 length: 13 residues. CDR3 nucleotides: TGTGCCAGCAGCGACTCGGGGAGACGGGCGCAGTACTTC. Translated: CASSDSGRRAQYF.

The genes are TRBV24-1 and TRBJ2-2; 11 bases match TRBD2. The V gene's germline CDR1 is KGHDR and CDR2 SFDVKD. Trimming at V came to 1 base and at J to 6 bases, leaving 3 bases not matched to a gene. The CDR3 has 16 residues. CDR3 nucleotides: TGTGCCACCAGTGATTTACTAGCGGGAGATTCCGGGGAGCTGTTTTTT. Protein: CATSDLLAGDSGELFF.

The rearrangement joins TRBV7-9 to TRBJ2-7; 10 bases align to TRBD1. This CDR3 region has 18 residues. Per germline, CDR1 SEHNR and CDR2 FQNEAQ (reference sequence). After removal of 4 bases from V and 4 bases from J, the junction contained 16 bases not matched to a gene. CDR3 in amino acids: CASSSWTGGYLGLYEQYF. The CDR3, as DNA: TGTGCCAGCAGCTCATGGACAGGGGGTTACCTAGGGCTATACGAGCAGTACTTC.

The chain employs TRBV10-3 and TRBJ2-5; the match to TRBD1 covers 8 bases. CDR3 length equals 14 residues. Germline values: CDR1 ENHRY, CDR2 SYGVKD. With 0 bases clipped from V and 3 bases from J, the junction kept 0 bases outside the gene matches. DNA for the CDR3: TGTGCCATCAGTGAGTCGGGACAGGAAGAGACCCAGTACTTC. It specifies CAISESGQEETQYF.

This rearrangement joins TRBV10-3 to TRBJ2-1; D is uncertain. The CDR3 consists of 11 residues. Germline V lookup: CDR1 ENHRY, CDR2 SYGVKD. The ends were cut back, 8 bases at V and 7 bases at J, with 9 bases in the middle. CDR3 amino acids: CAIDIENEQFF. In nucleotides, the CDR3 is TGTGCCATCGACATTGAAAATGAGCAGTTCTTC.

The chain combines TRBV7-6 with TRBJ2-7; 10 positions agree with TRBD2. The ends lost 1 base at V and 2 bases at J; junction bases unmatched: 5. The CDR3 length is 16 residues. Germline lookup yields CDR1 SGHVS and CDR2 FNYEAQ. CDR3 bases: TGTGCCAGCAGCTTAGAAGCTAGCGGGAGAGCCTACGAGCAGTACTTC. Its protein product is CASSLEASGRAYEQYF.

The chain employs TRBV9 and TRBJ2-1, with D possibly matching TRBD2 (5 bases). The germline V and J ends were trimmed by 5 bases and 0 bases, with 9 bases remaining between them. The CDR3 loop spans 14 amino acids. The germline CDR1 and CDR2 sequences are SGDLS and YYNGEE. CDR3 sequence: CASREADSYNEQFF. CDR3 bases: TGTGCCAGCAGGGAAGCGGACTCCTACAATGAGCAGTTCTTC.

The gene calls are TRBV11-3 and TRBJ2-2; D perhaps matches TRBD2 (5 bases). The CDR3 consists of 14 residues. Germline V gene lookup returns CDR1 SGHNT and CDR2 YENEEA. Trimming took 8 bases from V and 6 from J, leaving 16 bases between them. CDR3: CASCVRGRSGELFF. The CDR3 region has the DNA TGTGCCAGCTGCGTCCGGGGTCGTTCCGGGGAGCTGTTTTTT.

The V and J genes are TRBV5-4 and TRBJ2-1, with 10 positions matching TRBD2. Germline lookup yields CDR1 SGHNT and CDR2 YYREEE (reference sequence). This CDR3 region has 16 residues. Germline trimming cut 1 base from V and 7 bases from J; bases unmatched to any gene: 8. The CDR3 spells CASSLSVSGRGNEQFF. In nucleotides, the CDR3 is TGTGCCAGCAGCTTGTCTGTAAGCGGGAGGGGTAATGAGCAGTTCTTC.

The rearrangement uses TRBV5-4 and TRBJ1-3; D may be TRBD1 (6 bases). Deletions cut 4 bases from V and 3 bases from J, with 11 bases between. The CDR3 length is 14 residues. The germline V gene has CDR1 SGHNT and CDR2 YYREEE (reference sequence). The DNA of the CDR3 is TGTGCCAGCAGCGCTGGGGGCCTTGGAAACACCATATATTTT. It encodes CASSAGGLGNTIYF.